The present T cell receptor beta chain was sequenced within a study of neurological immune-mediated disorders. Study-wide results and caveats: HTLV-1-associated myelopathy ranked highest for TCR clonal expansion and multiple sclerosis lowest, beneath healthy controls.

Sorted libraries came from roughly 1 million CD4+ or CD8+ T cells. Germline CDR1 DFQATT, CDR2 SNEGSKA (reference sequence). This CDR3 contains 14 residues. V lost 6 bases to trimming and J lost 6 bases; unmatched junction nucleotides: 8. TCRdb itself ran the 5' RACE reads through MiXCR, one entry per CDR3 protein. The sample lists about 37,000 distinct CDR3 sequences; more than 9% were seen once. In its sample, this clonotype was seen many times. Its specificity is unknown. The sequencing sample was made of CD4+ T cells from blood. V usage is TRBV20-1 and J usage is TRBJ2-3; 11 bases match TRBD2. The clonotype was recovered from a woman aged 25 to 45 with HTLV-1-associated myelopathy (HAM/TSP). DNA of the CDR3: TGCAGTGCCCCGACTAGCGGGGATGGGGATACGCAGTATTTT. Translating gives CSAPTSGDGDTQYF.